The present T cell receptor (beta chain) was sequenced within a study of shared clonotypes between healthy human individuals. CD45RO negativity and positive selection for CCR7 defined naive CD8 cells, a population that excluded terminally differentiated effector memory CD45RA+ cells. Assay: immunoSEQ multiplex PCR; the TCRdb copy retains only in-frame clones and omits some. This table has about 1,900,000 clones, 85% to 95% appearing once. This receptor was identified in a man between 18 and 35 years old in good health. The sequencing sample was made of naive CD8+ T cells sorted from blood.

CDR3 amino acids: CAISELKREGPYNEQFF. Here the CDR3 DNA reads TGTGCCATCAGTGAACTGAAGCGGGAGGGCCCTTACAATGAGCAGTTCTTC. The J gene is TRBJ2-1, the V gene TRBV10-3, with 10 bases lining up with TRBD2. With V trimmed by 3 bases and J by 4 bases, 9 bases remained unmatched. Germline lookup yields CDR1 ENHRY and CDR2 SYGVKD. The CDR3 spans 17 residues.